This T cell receptor (beta chain) comes out of a study of T cells in Graves' hyperthyroidism and ophthalmopathy. Amplification of TCR beta CDR3 regions was performed using RNA transcripts as template. The HTBI primer set served for first-round RT-PCR of the TCR CDR3. TCRdb re-analysed the multiplex PCR reads in MiXCR, keeping a single row per CDR3 protein. The sample yields about 560,000 distinct CDR3 sequences, around 15% seen once. Diagnoses were made from clinical symptoms, serum measures (thyroxine and TRAb), thyroid ultrasound and orbital computed tomography. Fresh peripheral blood, 10 ml, yielded the PBMCs. Germline CDR1 and CDR2: MNHNS and SASEGT. The CDR3 contains 12 residues. The ends were cut back, 6 bases at V and 4 bases at J, with 9 bases in the middle. With respect to this clonotype: Just one base apart from a much larger clone, this may be a read error.

The V call is TRBV6-1, the J call TRBJ1-1, with D perhaps matching TRBD1 (6 bases). The clonotype comes from a woman younger than 35 with Graves' hyperthyroidism. The sequencing sample was made of blood. The CDR3 coding sequence is TGTGCCAGCAGCACGACAGGCACTGAAGCTTTCTTT. Translation: CASSTTGTEAFF.